This is a list of T cell receptor beta chains from one sample in a study of shared clonotypes between healthy human individuals. The assay was immunoSEQ multiplex PCR, and TCRdb's table has in-frame clones only and misses some. The sample lists 1,500,000 or so clones; around 95% were seen once. Source material: naive CD4+ T cells sorted from blood. These receptors originate from a man aged 25 to 40 in good health. Each CDR3 is given with its conserved first and last residue. Fields, in order: V gene, D gene, clone size, J gene, CDR3 DNA, CDR3 protein. D genes are given only for firm matches. Expanded clones get a size class; other rows say once, few or many, or leave the size out.

V gene: TRBV2; D gene: TRBD2; clone size: .; J gene: TRBJ2-5; CDR3 DNA: TGTGCCAGCAGGGAGACTAGCGGGAGCATAGAGACCCAGTACTTC; CDR3 protein: CASRETSGSIETQYF
V gene: TRBV14; D gene: .; clone size: .; J gene: TRBJ2-7; CDR3 DNA: TGTGCCAGCAGCCAAGGAGGGTTCCCCTACGAGCAGTACTTC; CDR3 protein: CASSQGGFPYEQYF
V gene: TRBV5-1; D gene: .; clone size: .; J gene: TRBJ2-2; CDR3 DNA: TGCGCCAGCAGCCTCACTTCGGGAACCGGGGAGCTGTTTTTT; CDR3 protein: CASSLTSGTGELFF
V gene: TRBV18; D gene: .; clone size: .; J gene: TRBJ2-3; CDR3 DNA: TGTGCCAGCTCACCGCCTGGTAGGGCCACAGATACGCAGTATTTT; CDR3 protein: CASSPPGRATDTQYF
V gene: TRBV9; D gene: .; clone size: .; J gene: TRBJ2-7; CDR3 DNA: TGTGCCAGCAGCCCGGGGGACTCCAGGAGCTCCTACGAGCAGTACTTC; CDR3 protein: CASSPGDSRSSYEQYF
V gene: TRBV7-2; D gene: .; clone size: .; J gene: TRBJ1-4; CDR3 DNA: TGTGCCAGCAGCTTTCCTAATGAAAAACTGTTTTTT; CDR3 protein: CASSFPNEKLFF
V gene: TRBV19; D gene: TRBD1; clone size: .; J gene: TRBJ2-7; CDR3 DNA: TGTGCCAGTAGTTTAGAGACAGGGGTCGAGCAGTACTTC; CDR3 protein: CASSLETGVEQYF
V gene: TRBV18; D gene: TRBD1; clone size: .; J gene: TRBJ2-7; CDR3 DNA: TGTGCCAGCTCACCCCTGGGACAGGGATCGGGCGAGCAGTACTTC; CDR3 protein: CASSPLGQGSGEQYF
V gene: TRBV7-7; D gene: .; clone size: .; J gene: TRBJ2-1; CDR3 DNA: TGTGCTAGCAGCTTAGTCGGTCCGCTCGTTTCTGAGCAGTTCTTC; CDR3 protein: CASSLVGPLVSEQFF
V gene: TRBV5-1; D gene: .; clone size: .; J gene: TRBJ1-1; CDR3 DNA: TGCGCCAGCAGTAAGTACAGGATCAACACTGAAGCTTTCTTT; CDR3 protein: CASSKYRINTEAFF
V gene: TRBV11-2; D gene: .; clone size: once; J gene: TRBJ2-5; CDR3 DNA: TGTGCCAGCAGCCCCCCTATGGGGGGCGGGGAGACCCAGTACTTC; CDR3 protein: CASSPPMGGGETQYF
V gene: TRBV7-9; D gene: .; clone size: .; J gene: TRBJ2-2; CDR3 DNA: TGTGCCAGCAGCTTCGGACTTGACACCGGGGAGCTGTTTTTT; CDR3 protein: CASSFGLDTGELFF
V gene: TRBV5-1; D gene: TRBD2; clone size: .; J gene: TRBJ2-1; CDR3 DNA: TGCGCCAGCAGCTCCAATTTAGCGGGAGCTGAGAATGAGCAGTTCTTC; CDR3 protein: CASSSNLAGAENEQFF
V gene: TRBV5-5; D gene: .; clone size: .; J gene: TRBJ2-7; CDR3 DNA: TGTGCCAGCAGCTTGATCCCGGGAGAGCAGTACTTC; CDR3 protein: CASSLIPGEQYF
V gene: TRBV7-3; D gene: .; clone size: .; J gene: TRBJ1-3; CDR3 DNA: TGTGCCAGCAGCTCAGGGAGCTCTGGAAACACCATATATTTT; CDR3 protein: CASSSGSSGNTIYF
V gene: TRBV12-5; D gene: .; clone size: .; J gene: TRBJ2-1; CDR3 DNA: TGTGCTAGTGGTTTGGTACAGGTAGGTTTCGCAGAGCAGTTCTTC; CDR3 protein: CASGLVQVGFAEQFF
V gene: TRBV9; D gene: .; clone size: once; J gene: TRBJ2-1; CDR3 DNA: TGTGCCAGCAGCGTAGACCTCGGACCACCATACAATGAGCAGTTCTTC; CDR3 protein: CASSVDLGPPYNEQFF
V gene: TRBV7-8; D gene: TRBD1; clone size: .; J gene: TRBJ2-7; CDR3 DNA: TGTGCCAGCAGCTTAGGGGGACAGTTCTACGAGCAGTACTTC; CDR3 protein: CASSLGGQFYEQYF
V gene: TRBV28; D gene: .; clone size: .; J gene: TRBJ1-1; CDR3 DNA: TGTGCCAGCACAGGCATGGGGCGAACTGAAGCTTTCTTT; CDR3 protein: CASTGMGRTEAFF
V gene: TRBV11-2; D gene: TRBD1; clone size: .; J gene: TRBJ1-2; CDR3 DNA: TGTGCCAGCAGCATCCGACAGGGCGATGGCTACACCTTC; CDR3 protein: CASSIRQGDGYTF
V gene: TRBV5-1; D gene: TRBD1; clone size: .; J gene: TRBJ2-5; CDR3 DNA: TGCGCCAGCAGCACAACCGACGGGACAGGGACGGAGACCCAGTACTTC; CDR3 protein: CASSTTDGTGTETQYF
V gene: TRBV5-4; D gene: TRBD1; clone size: .; J gene: TRBJ2-7; CDR3 DNA: TGTGCCAGCAGCTGGTCCGGGACAGGGAACTACGAGCAGTACTTC; CDR3 protein: CASSWSGTGNYEQYF
V gene: TRBV15; D gene: TRBD1; clone size: .; J gene: TRBJ2-1; CDR3 DNA: TGTGCCACCAGCAGAGTCCCCGCCCCGGACAGGGTATACAATGAGCAGTTCTTC; CDR3 protein: CATSRVPAPDRVYNEQFF
V gene: TRBV5-4; D gene: TRBD2; clone size: once; J gene: TRBJ2-1; CDR3 DNA: TGTGCCAGCAGCCAGACTAGCGGGAGCTCCGGTGAGCAGTTCTTC; CDR3 protein: CASSQTSGSSGEQFF
V gene: TRBV9; D gene: TRBD2; clone size: .; J gene: TRBJ2-2; CDR3 DNA: TGTGCCAGCAGCGCGAGCGGGAGGATAACCGGGGAGCTGTTTTTT; CDR3 protein: CASSASGRITGELFF
V gene: TRBV28; D gene: .; clone size: .; J gene: TRBJ2-7; CDR3 DNA: TGTGCCAGCAGTTTAAAGGTCACAGGCCAAACTTACGAGCAGTACTTC; CDR3 protein: CASSLKVTGQTYEQYF
V gene: TRBV5-1; D gene: TRBD2; clone size: .; J gene: TRBJ2-3; CDR3 DNA: TGCGCCAGCAGCTTCGGGACTAGCGGGAGTAGAACAGATACGCAGTATTTT; CDR3 protein: CASSFGTSGSRTDTQYF
V gene: TRBV6-1; D gene: .; clone size: .; J gene: TRBJ2-1; CDR3 DNA: TGTGCCAGCAGCCACGACTATGGGTTCGGGCTGTTCTTC; CDR3 protein: CASSHDYGFGLFF
V gene: TRBV6-6; D gene: TRBD2; clone size: .; J gene: TRBJ2-1; CDR3 DNA: TGTGCCAGCAGTTACTTCGCGGGAGCTTACAATGAGCAGTTCTTC; CDR3 protein: CASSYFAGAYNEQFF
V gene: TRBV5-1; D gene: .; clone size: .; J gene: TRBJ1-1; CDR3 DNA: TGCGCCAGCAGCTTGGGGATCGCGGGGAATACTGAAGCTTTCTTT; CDR3 protein: CASSLGIAGNTEAFF
V gene: TRBV25-1; D gene: .; clone size: .; J gene: TRBJ2-1; CDR3 DNA: TGTGCCAACCAAGACAGGAGCCACAATGAGCAGTTCTTC; CDR3 protein: CANQDRSHNEQFF
V gene: TRBV2; D gene: TRBD1; clone size: .; J gene: TRBJ2-3; CDR3 DNA: TGTGCCAGCAGGGTCGGACAGGTATCCACAGATACGCAGTATTTT; CDR3 protein: CASRVGQVSTDTQYF
V gene: TRBV5-1; D gene: TRBD2; clone size: .; J gene: TRBJ2-1; CDR3 DNA: TGCGCCAGCAGCTTGGCCCTAGCGGGAAGTCATGAGCAGTTCTTC; CDR3 protein: CASSLALAGSHEQFF
V gene: TRBV6-6; D gene: .; clone size: .; J gene: TRBJ1-4; CDR3 DNA: TGTGCCAGCAGTAGGGCGGTCGCGGCGTATAATGAAAAACTGTTTTTT; CDR3 protein: CASSRAVAAYNEKLFF
V gene: TRBV11-3; D gene: .; clone size: .; J gene: TRBJ2-1; CDR3 DNA: TGTGCCAGCAGCTTAGGACAGTTAGTGGGTATTGAGCAGTTCTTC; CDR3 protein: CASSLGQLVGIEQFF
V gene: TRBV11-2; D gene: TRBD1; clone size: .; J gene: TRBJ2-7; CDR3 DNA: TGTGCCAGCAACTCCTGGGACAGCTCCTACGAGCAGTACTTC; CDR3 protein: CASNSWDSSYEQYF
V gene: TRBV2; D gene: .; clone size: .; J gene: TRBJ1-1; CDR3 DNA: TGTGCCAGCAGGGGCAGTGGGGCGAACACTGAAGCTTTCTTT; CDR3 protein: CASRGSGANTEAFF
V gene: TRBV6-5; D gene: .; clone size: once; J gene: TRBJ2-1; CDR3 DNA: TGTGCCAGCAGTTACCTGAGTAATTTTCGAGGGCATGAGCAGTTCTTC; CDR3 protein: CASSYLSNFRGHEQFF
V gene: TRBV7-2; D gene: .; clone size: .; J gene: TRBJ1-4; CDR3 DNA: TGTGCCAGCAGCTTAGACTTGGTGGCTAATGAAAAACTGTTTTTT; CDR3 protein: CASSLDLVANEKLFF
V gene: TRBV19; D gene: TRBD1; clone size: .; J gene: TRBJ2-3; CDR3 DNA: TGTGCCAGTAGTCACCCAGGGGGAGACACAGATACGCAGTATTTT; CDR3 protein: CASSHPGGDTDTQYF
V gene: TRBV5-1; D gene: .; clone size: .; J gene: TRBJ2-2; CDR3 DNA: TGCGCCAGCAGCCGCCGGGACTCCACCGGGGAGCTGTTTTTT; CDR3 protein: CASSRRDSTGELFF
V gene: TRBV5-1; D gene: .; clone size: .; J gene: TRBJ2-7; CDR3 DNA: TGCGCCAGCAGCTTGAGTTGGACACGTTCCTACGAGCAGTACTTC; CDR3 protein: CASSLSWTRSYEQYF
V gene: TRBV2; D gene: .; clone size: .; J gene: TRBJ1-3; CDR3 DNA: TGTGCCAGCACCAGGGAACCGGGAAACACCATATATTTT; CDR3 protein: CASTREPGNTIYF
V gene: TRBV6-5; D gene: .; clone size: .; J gene: TRBJ2-5; CDR3 DNA: TGTGCCAGCAGTTACTCTGGGGGTGGTGAGACCCAGTACTTC; CDR3 protein: CASSYSGGGETQYF
V gene: TRBV18; D gene: .; clone size: .; J gene: TRBJ2-5; CDR3 DNA: TGTGCCAGCTCACCAACTCGAGAGACCCAGTACTTC; CDR3 protein: CASSPTRETQYF
V gene: TRBV19; D gene: TRBD1; clone size: .; J gene: TRBJ2-2; CDR3 DNA: TGTGCCAGTAGTATCCAGCGGACAGGAGGCGGGGAGCTGTTTTTT; CDR3 protein: CASSIQRTGGGELFF
V gene: TRBV25-1; D gene: TRBD2; clone size: .; J gene: TRBJ2-2; CDR3 DNA: TGTGCCAGCAGTGTAATAGCGGGAGGTCGTGTATTCGGGGAGCTGTTTTTT; CDR3 protein: CASSVIAGGRVFGELFF
V gene: TRBV6-5; D gene: TRBD1; clone size: .; J gene: TRBJ1-2; CDR3 DNA: TGTGCCAGCAGTTCCTCGACAGGGGGGTATGTTGGCTACACCTTC; CDR3 protein: CASSSSTGGYVGYTF
V gene: TRBV28; D gene: .; clone size: .; J gene: TRBJ2-3; CDR3 DNA: TGTGCCAGCAGTTTACCCCACAGGGAAGATACGCAGTATTTT; CDR3 protein: CASSLPHREDTQYF
V gene: TRBV7-2; D gene: .; clone size: .; J gene: TRBJ2-1; CDR3 DNA: TGTGCCAGCAGCTCGGAGCCTTACAATGAGCAGTTCTTC; CDR3 protein: CASSSEPYNEQFF
V gene: TRBV28; D gene: .; clone size: .; J gene: TRBJ1-5; CDR3 DNA: TGTGCCAGCACCCCCCCCGCGGGGGGGGATCAGCCCCAGCATTTT; CDR3 protein: CASTPPAGGDQPQHF